What follows are 2 T cell receptor beta chains derived from one specimen sequenced in a study of blood T cell repertoires in COVID-19. Assay: immunoSEQ multiplex PCR; the TCRdb copy retains only in-frame clones and omits some. The table has fewer than 350,000 clones, roughly nine tenths seen once; the top ten hold around 12%. Sequencing used peripheral blood. The source of these receptors is a woman aged 25 to 39 with COVID-19, enrolled during active disease.

This clone appeared once. The V call is TRBV19, the J call TRBJ1-3; TRBD1 matches at 7 bases. The CDR3 runs 18 residues. Trimming removed 8 bases from V and 0 bases from J; junction bases left unmatched: 16. CDR1 and CDR2 from the germline V gene are LNHDA and SQIVND (reference sequence). The CDR3 sequence: CASVLTGHLTNSGNTIYF. CDR3 nucleotides: TGTGCCAGTGTACTGACAGGGCATCTTACGAACTCTGGAAACACCATATATTTT.

The chain links TRBV6-5 to TRBJ2-5; D possibly corresponds to TRBD1 (6 bases). The germline CDR1 and CDR2 sequences are MNHEY and SVGAGI. The germline V and J ends were trimmed by 5 bases and 0 bases, with 10 bases remaining between them. The CDR3 sequence is 14 residues long. Here the CDR3 DNA reads TGTGCCAGCAGTCTCCAGGGGAACCAAGAGACCCAGTACTTC. Translating gives CASSLQGNQETQYF.